Below are 19 T cell receptor beta chains sequenced from a single sample in a study of blood T cells in healthy people across ages. Together with a sample-barcoded 5' primer, a J-beta primer mix was included in a second PCR lasting about 7 to 11 cycles. TCRdb reprocessed the 5' RACE reads with MiXCR, giving one entry per CDR3 protein. The sample holds around 1.7 million distinct CDR3 sequences, 28% seen once. The sequenced sample was blood. Source of these receptors: a woman aged 25 to 39 in good health.

This clonotype showed up many times. The J gene is TRBJ2-7, the V gene TRBV20-1; D gene unclear. The CDR3 extends over 14 amino acids. Germline CDR1 reads DFQATT; CDR2 reads SNEGSKA (reference sequence). V lost 0 bases, J lost 0 bases, and 9 bases lay in between. The CDR3 sequence: CSAREETFSYEQYF. CDR3 DNA sequence: TGCAGTGCTAGAGAGGAGACGTTCTCCTACGAGCAGTACTTC.

This clonotype occurred a few times. This rearrangement joins TRBV9 to TRBJ2-1; TRBD2 is a possible D gene (5 bases). The ends were cut back, 0 bases at V and 1 base at J, with 14 bases in the middle. The CDR3 length is 17 residues. The germline CDR1 and CDR2 sequences are SGDLS and YYNGEE. The CDR3 coding sequence is TGTGCCAGCAGCGTAGCGGGTCCGGGATCATCCTACAATGAGCAGTTCTTC. It encodes CASSVAGPGSSYNEQFF.

This clonotype has ten or more counts. This chain uses TRBV29-1 with TRBJ2-5; D perhaps matches TRBD1 (5 bases). This CDR3 has 12 amino acids. Looked up from germline, CDR1 is SQVTM and CDR2 is ANQGSEA. With 3 bases removed from V and 5 bases from J, the gap between germline ends came to 10 bases. The CDR3 coding sequence is TGCAGCGTTGATCCCTCAGGGGAGACCCAGTACTTC. It encodes CSVDPSGETQYF.

This clonotype occurred once. The chain combines TRBV5-1 with TRBJ1-4, with D maybe TRBD1 (5 bases). Trimming removed 0 bases from V and 8 bases from J, with 17 bases in between. Germline CDR1 reads SGHRS; CDR2 reads YFSETQ. The CDR3 has 16 residues. Here the CDR3 reads CASSLGGVNLNEKLFF. CDR3 in DNA: TGCGCCAGCAGCTTGGGGGGCGTGAACCTCAACGAAAAACTGTTTTTT.

V gene TRBV2 combines with J gene TRBJ2-7; 10 bases line up with TRBD1. The CDR3 is made up of 13 amino acids. The ends lost 11 bases at V and 5 bases at J; junction bases unmatched: 9. Germline V gene data show CDR1 as SNHLY and CDR2 as FYNNEI. DNA of the CDR3: TGTGCCGGTGACCGGGACAGGGGTCACGAGCAGTACTTC. As protein: CAGDRDRGHEQYF.

The chain couples TRBV5-1 to TRBJ2-5; D perhaps matches TRBD1 (5 bases). The CDR3 runs to 14 residues. Trimming left V 4 bases short and J 3 bases short, with 13 bases between. Per germline, CDR1 SGHRS and CDR2 YFSETQ. CDR3 sequence (DNA): TGCGCCAGCAGCCCCGGACAACCTGAAGAGACCCAGTACTTC. It yields the protein CASSPGQPEETQYF.

This clonotype appeared a few times. V gene TRBV6-2 or TRBV6-3 combines with J gene TRBJ2-1; TRBD2 agrees at 14 bases. V was pared by 4 bases and J by 7 bases, with 12 bases of the junction left unmatched. CDR3 length equals 18 residues. Germline assignment: CDR1 MNHEY and CDR2 SVGEGT. CDR3 in DNA: TGTGCCAGCAGTTCCACGACTAGCGGGGGGGCTTCGGGTAATGAGCAGTTCTTC. Protein sequence: CASSSTTSGGASGNEQFF.

V is TRBV18 and J is TRBJ1-1; possibly TRBD1 for D (6 bases). V was clipped by 4 bases and J by 4 bases, with 13 bases between them. This CDR3 region has 14 residues. From germline, CDR1 is KGHSH and CDR2 LQKENI. CDR3 DNA sequence: TGTGCCAGCTCACTCAGGGGTCGGGCCACTGAAGCTTTCTTT. Its translation: CASSLRGRATEAFF. Using reference TRBV18 and TRBJ1-1 for the parts outside the CDR3, the full variable domain is NAGVMQNPRHLVRRRGQEARLRCSPMKGHSHVYWYRQLPEEGLKFMVYLQKENIIDESGMPKERFSAEFPKEGPSILRIQQVVRGDSAAYFCASSLRGRATEAFFGQGTRLTVV.

Remarks on this clonotype: This could be a read error, since a much larger clone is one nucleotide away. The J gene is TRBJ2-5, the V gene TRBV12-5, with 8 positions matching TRBD1. The J call may not be correct, given that the DNA end is closer to TRBJ2-7. This CDR3 is built from 17 residues. In germline, CDR1 is LGHNT, CDR2 FRNRAP. This CDR3 reads CASSLIGQGDSPYEQYF. DNA for the CDR3: TGTGCTAGTAGTTTGATTGGACAGGGCGATTCGCCGTACGAGCAGTACTTC.

This clonotype was detected ten times or more. The chain joins TRBV11-1 to TRBJ2-7; D call uncertain. Germline CDR1 is SGHAT and CDR2 is FQDESV (reference sequence). The ends were cut back, 7 bases at V and 2 bases at J, with 21 bases in the middle. This CDR3 comprises 16 residues. CDR3 DNA: TGTGCCAGCATCCTTGAGACTGCCCTTGGACCCTACGAGCAGTACTTC. Amino acids: CASILETALGPYEQYF.

The gene calls are TRBV10-3 and TRBJ2-2; no definite D call. In germline, CDR1 is ENHRY, CDR2 SYGVKD. This CDR3 has 14 residues. V was trimmed by 2 bases and J by 5 bases, leaving 9 bases between them. In DNA form, the CDR3 reads TGTGCCATCAGTGAGACAGTGGAAACCGGGGAGCTGTTTTTT. Protein product: CAISETVETGELFF.

This clonotype appeared a few times. This chain links TRBV20-1 with TRBJ2-4, with D uncertain. The CDR3 is 12 residues long. Per the germline V gene, CDR1 is DFQATT and CDR2 is SNEGSKA (reference sequence). The V end was cut by 0 bases, the J end by 5 bases, with 5 bases between. CDR3 in amino acids: CSARDWENIQYF. In DNA, the CDR3 is TGCAGTGCTAGAGACTGGGAAAACATTCAGTACTTC.

Many counts were recorded for this clonotype. This chain joins TRBV20-1 and TRBJ2-5, with 8 bases aligning to TRBD2. Per the germline V gene, CDR1 is DFQATT and CDR2 is SNEGSKA (reference sequence). This CDR3 has 15 amino acids. With 3 bases clipped from V and 5 bases from J, the junction kept 11 bases outside the gene matches. CDR3 in DNA: TGCAGTGCTAGCCGACACCGGGCTAGCGGGGAGACCCAGTACTTC. Its translation is CSASRHRASGETQYF.

This clonotype was recorded a few times. In DNA form, the CDR3 reads TGCGCCAGCAGCGTGGGCTTTATAGAAGGTCGGTACGAGCAGTACTTC. Amino acid sequence: CASSVGFIEGRYEQYF. V and J are TRBV5-1 and TRBJ2-7; no definite D call. Trimming took 4 bases from V and 4 from J, leaving 21 bases between them. The germline CDR1 and CDR2 sequences are SGHRS and YFSETQ. The CDR3 has 16 amino acids.

V and J are TRBV6-2 or TRBV6-3 and TRBJ1-4, with a tentative D call TRBD1 (6 bases). The CDR3 is 14 amino acids. Germline loops: CDR1 MNHEY, CDR2 SVGEGT. This chain's CDR3 is CAASGGSTNEKLFF. CDR3 nucleotide sequence: TGTGCGGCGAGCGGGGGCTCAACTAATGAAAAACTGTTTTTT.

The sample holds a few counts of this clonotype. V gene TRBV30 combines with J gene TRBJ2-7; D remains ambiguous. The germline V gene encodes CDR1 GTSNPN and CDR2 SVGIG (reference sequence). CDR3 length equals 12 residues. The V end lost 2 bases, the J end lost 2 bases, and 7 bases lay between the germline ends. The CDR3 reads CAWSINTYEQYF. CDR3 bases: TGTGCCTGGAGTATCAATACCTACGAGCAGTACTTC.

This sequence joins TRBV28 and TRBJ2-2; D is undetermined. Per germline, CDR1 MDHEN and CDR2 SYDVKM. This CDR3 region has 14 residues. The V end was cut by 6 bases, the J end by 0 bases, with 8 bases between. CDR3 DNA sequence: TGTGCCAGCAGCTTCCCCCCGAACACCGGGGAGCTGTTTTTT. Its translation: CASSFPPNTGELFF.

Regarding this clonotype: Since a much larger clone is just one base distant, this may be a read error. The chain employs TRBV29-1 and TRBJ2-1, with D perhaps assigned TRBD1 or TRBD2 (6 bases each). The V gene lost 2 bases and the J gene lost 1 base, with 18 bases spanning the gap. This CDR3 is 17 amino acids long. CDR1 is SQVTM, CDR2 ANQGSEA, per germline. The CDR3 protein is CSVELGGARGSYNEQFF. The CDR3 DNA reads as TGCAGCGTTGAATTGGGGGGCGCGCGGGGATCCTACAATGAGCAGTTCTTC.

This clonotype was observed many times. This chain uses TRBV6-5 with TRBJ2-5, with 10 nucleotides matching TRBD1. The CDR3 has 16 amino acids. Looked up from germline, CDR1 is MNHEY and CDR2 is SVGAGI. V dropped 6 bases and J dropped 3; count of bases not matched to a gene: 10. The CDR3 protein is CASSHTPGQGKETQYF. The CDR3 DNA follows: TGTGCCAGCAGCCACACACCGGGACAGGGGAAAGAGACCCAGTACTTC.